A single T cell receptor (beta chain) is shown here with its context. Trimming at V came to 5 bases and at J to 14 bases, leaving 15 bases not matched to a gene. Per the germline V gene, CDR1 is SEHNR and CDR2 is FQNEAQ (reference sequence). This CDR3 spans 15 amino acids. This sample is part of a study of PD-L1 blockade in urothelial cancer. The repertoire was sequenced with immunoSEQ multiplex PCR; TCRdb's copy has only in-frame clones and lacks some. The profile shows some 120,000 clones, roughly 80% of them singletons. Stated time point: pretreatment peripheral blood. Sample: PBMCs, taken around atezolizumab (anti-PD-L1) treatment. V is TRBV7-9 and J is TRBJ2-3; 11 nucleotides align to TRBD2. The sequence was obtained from a man between 45 and 60 years old with urothelial cancer. The CDR3 region is CASSLSRVAGGPLYF. Here the CDR3 DNA reads TGTGCCAGCAGCCTGTCCCGCGTAGCGGGAGGGCCCCTGTATTTT. The complete variable domain, with remaining parts taken from reference TRBV7-9 and TRBJ2-3, reads DTGVSQNPRHKITKRGQNVTFRCDPISEHNRLYWYRQTLGQGPEFLTYFQNEAQLEKSRLLSDRFSAERPKGSFSTLEIQRTEQGDSAMYLCASSLSRVAGGPLYFGPGTRLTVL.